A selection of T cell receptor beta chains follows, all from one sample in a study of cytomegalovirus exposure and HLA in healthy donors. Profiled with immunoSEQ multiplex PCR; TCRdb holds only in-frame clones, not every one. The profile covers tens of thousands of clones, with 70% to 85% appearing a single time and 2% to 3% taken by the ten largest. The sample consisted of PBMCs. The receptors stem from a woman aged 50 to 65 in good health and CMV-seronegative. The CDR3 runs from the conserved cysteine through the conserved F or W. A D gene is named only where the DNA matches it firmly. For some rows the clone size is stated as once, few or many, or as a class when expanded; others skip it.

CASSLAGVPNEKLFF | TGCGCCAGCAGCTTGGCCGGGGTCCCTAATGAAAAACTGTTTTTT | TRBJ1-4 | - | - | TRBV5-1
CASSQDAAPQGGYGYTF | TGCGCCAGCAGCCAAGACGCGGCCCCACAGGGCGGCTATGGCTACACCTTC | TRBJ1-2 | - | - | TRBV4-1
CASSQEGTDLYSNQPQHF | TGCGCCAGCAGCCAAGAGGGGACAGACCTTTATAGCAATCAGCCCCAGCATTTT | TRBJ1-5 | TRBD1 | - | TRBV4-1
CASSQVGLPPPEQFF | TGCGCCAGCAGCCAAGTGGGACTCCCTCCGCCTGAGCAGTTCTTC | TRBJ2-1 | - | - | TRBV4-1
CASSLAGGPVGELFF | TGTGCCAGTAGCTTAGCGGGAGGGCCCGTCGGGGAGCTGTTTTTT | TRBJ2-2 | TRBD2 | few | TRBV19
CASSVGGGGAGNEQFF | TGTGCCAGCAGCGTAGGGGGCGGGGGGGCGGGAAATGAGCAGTTCTTC | TRBJ2-1 | TRBD2 | - | TRBV9
CASSYSSDAGGYTF | TGTGCCAGCAGTTACTCGTCGGACGCGGGAGGCTACACCTTC | TRBJ1-2 | - | - | TRBV6-5
CASSFPAGMGETQYF | TGTGCCAGCAGCTTCCCGGCGGGAATGGGAGAGACCCAGTACTTC | TRBJ2-5 | - | once | TRBV7-9
CASSWTASLPMNTEAFF | TGTGCCAGCAGTTGGACAGCAAGTCTTCCAATGAACACTGAAGCTTTCTTT | TRBJ1-1 | - | - | TRBV2
CASSHITAPLAGGYEQYF | TGTGCCAGCAGCCACATAACCGCCCCACTAGCGGGAGGCTACGAGCAGTACTTC | TRBJ2-7 | TRBD2 | - | TRBV14
CASSLAVATGELFF | TGTGCCAGCAGTTTGGCGGTGGCGACCGGGGAGCTGTTTTTT | TRBJ2-2 | - | - | TRBV27
CASSRTGTGDHLGTKNIQYF | TGTGCCAGTAGCCGGACCGGGACAGGGGACCATTTGGGGACCAAAAACATTCAGTACTTC | TRBJ2-4 | TRBD1 | - | TRBV19
CASSFGSGSSYNEQFF | TGTGCCAGCAGCTTTGGCAGCGGGAGCTCCTACAATGAGCAGTTCTTC | TRBJ2-1 | TRBD2 | - | TRBV11-3
CASSLETGNYGYTF | TGTGCCAGCAGCTTAGAGACAGGGAACTATGGCTACACCTTC | TRBJ1-2 | TRBD1 | - | TRBV7-2
CASLGGAKGDEKLFF | TGTGCCAGCCTAGGGGGGGCCAAGGGGGATGAAAAACTGTTTTTT | TRBJ1-4 | - | - | TRBV28
CASSVGRRNTGELFF | TGTGCCAGCAGCGTAGGAAGGAGGAACACCGGGGAGCTGTTTTTT | TRBJ2-2 | - | - | TRBV9
CASRQDRGGEAFF | TGTGCCAGCAGACAGGACAGGGGTGGTGAAGCTTTCTTT | TRBJ1-1 | TRBD1 | few | TRBV2
CASSLSPGTPVNTEAFF | TGTGCCAGCAGCCTCTCTCCCGGGACACCCGTGAACACTGAAGCTTTCTTT | TRBJ1-1 | - | - | TRBV7-2
CSATRDKGYTF | TGCAGTGCCACCCGGGACAAGGGCTACACCTTC | TRBJ1-2 | - | - | TRBV20-1
CASSLSTGGVGYEQFF | TGTGCCAGCAGCCTTTCGACAGGGGGCGTAGGGTATGAGCAGTTCTTC | TRBJ2-1 | TRBD1 | - | TRBV9
CASSRRHSNYGYTF | TGTGCCAGCAGCCGTAGACACTCTAACTATGGCTACACCTTC | TRBJ1-2 | - | - | TRBV7-8
CSVETGTGPYEQYF | TGCAGCGTTGAGACCGGGACAGGGCCCTACGAGCAGTACTTC | TRBJ2-7 | TRBD1 | - | TRBV29-1
CATSRAGGLSGANVLTF | TGTGCCACCAGCAGAGCCGGGGGGCTCTCTGGGGCCAACGTCCTGACTTTC | TRBJ2-6 | - | - | TRBV15
CASSLTAGATYNEQFF | TGCGCCAGCAGCTTAACAGCGGGGGCTACCTACAATGAGCAGTTCTTC | TRBJ2-1 | TRBD2 | few | TRBV5-1
CASSSTGARGYGYTF | TGTGCCAGCAGTTCTACAGGGGCCCGTGGCTATGGCTACACCTTC | TRBJ1-2 | TRBD1 | - | TRBV27
CASSLINQPQHF | TGTGCCAGCAGCTTGATAAATCAGCCCCAGCATTTT | TRBJ1-5 | - | - | TRBV5-6
CASTMIPPRVANEKLFF | TGTGCCAGCACCATGATCCCTCCGAGGGTGGCTAATGAAAAACTGTTTTTT | TRBJ1-4 | - | - | TRBV12-1
CASSTGRQGNTEAFF | TGTGCCAGTAGTACTGGACGACAGGGGAACACTGAAGCTTTCTTT | TRBJ1-1 | TRBD1 | - | TRBV19
CAISAGQELNYGYTF | TGTGCCATCAGTGCCGGACAGGAGCTTAACTATGGCTACACCTTC | TRBJ1-2 | TRBD1 | - | TRBV10-3
CAISKDRGEQYF | TGTGCCATCAGCAAGGACAGGGGGGAGCAGTACTTC | TRBJ2-5 | TRBD1 | - | TRBV10-3
CASSTGQGANTEAFF | TGCGCCAGCAGCACCGGACAGGGGGCGAATACTGAAGCTTTCTTT | TRBJ1-1 | TRBD1 | - | TRBV5-1
CASSLGLAGGWSDTQYF | TGTGCCAGCAGCCTTGGACTAGCGGGAGGGTGGTCGGATACGCAGTATTTT | TRBJ2-3 | TRBD2 | - | TRBV11-2